The 24 T cell receptor beta chains given below trace back to one sample, sequenced in a study of T cells after yellow fever vaccination. One entry per CDR3 protein results from TCRdb running MiXCR on the 5' RACE reads. The profile shows a few hundred thousand distinct CDR3 sequences, 3.5% to 4.5% of them singletons. This specimen was PBMCs, taken 15 days after the yellow fever booster vaccination. The receptors stem from a man between 18 and 29 years old who received the YFV17D yellow fever vaccine.

This clonotype showed up many times. The chain joins TRBV20-1 to TRBJ1-1, with D unresolved. Germline values: CDR1 DFQATT, CDR2 SNEGSKA (reference sequence). The CDR3 is made up of 13 amino acids. V dropped 1 base and J dropped 0 bases, with 6 bases sitting between them. DNA for the CDR3: TGCAGTGCTAGAGGGCGAATGAACACTGAAGCTTTCTTT. Translating gives CSARGRMNTEAFF.

There are many counts of this clonotype. J is TRBJ1-2 and V is TRBV5-6; D unclear. Germline lookup yields CDR1 SGHDT and CDR2 YYEEEE. CDR3 length: 13 amino acids. V dropped 1 base and J dropped 8 bases, with 12 bases sitting between them. The CDR3 protein is CASSLSVTNGYTF. CDR3 DNA: TGTGCCAGCAGCTTGTCCGTAACGAACGGCTACACCTTC.

This clonotype was seen repeatedly, ten times or more. The rearrangement uses TRBV4-1 and TRBJ1-6; D is unresolved. The germline V gene encodes CDR1 MGHRA and CDR2 YSYEKL. The CDR3 length is 15 residues. With 0 bases removed from V and 11 bases from J, the gap between germline ends came to 14 bases. CDR3 protein: CASSQEESKRTPLHF. CDR3 bases: TGCGCCAGCAGCCAAGAGGAGTCGAAGCGTACACCCCTCCACTTT.

The chain recombines TRBV12-3 or TRBV12-4 with TRBJ2-6; D remains ambiguous. With 3 bases removed from V and 4 bases from J, the gap between germline ends came to 13 bases. CDR3 size: 16 residues. As DNA, the CDR3 is TGTGCCAGCAGTTTTATCGGCCAGTTGGGGGCCAACGTCCTGACTTTC. This encodes CASSFIGQLGANVLTF.

This clonotype came up a few times. The chain carries TRBV15 and TRBJ1-2, with a weak D call TRBD1 (5 bases). Trimming removed 0 bases from V and 5 bases from J, with 16 bases in between. The CDR3 has 16 residues. The germline V gene encodes CDR1 LNHNV and CDR2 YYDKDF (reference sequence). CDR3 sequence reads: CATSRDRNRRGYGYTF. The CDR3 nucleotides read TGTGCCACCAGCAGAGATCGGAACAGACGGGGGTATGGCTACACCTTC. The full variable domain, its missing parts supplied by reference TRBV15 and TRBJ1-2, is DAMVIQNPRYQVTQFGKPVTLSCSQTLNHNVMYWYQQKSSQAPKLLFHYYDKDFNNEADTPDNFQSRRPNTSFCFLDIRSPGLGDTAMYLCATSRDRNRRGYGYTFGSGTRLTVV.

This clonotype appeared a few times. The chain links TRBV29-1 to TRBJ2-3, with D tentatively TRBD1 or TRBD2 (5 bases each). Germline V gene sequence: CDR1 SQVTM, CDR2 ANQGSEA. The CDR3 totals 12 residues. Trimming cost V 6 bases and J 3 bases, with 10 bases left between them. This CDR3 reads CSVPGRTDTQYF. CDR3 bases: TGCAGCGTACCGGGACGGACAGATACGCAGTATTTT.

CDR3 in amino acids: CASSLAAGVTYGYTF. The DNA of the CDR3 is TGCGCCAGCAGCTTGGCGGCAGGGGTGACCTATGGCTACACCTTC. The chain recombines TRBV5-1 with TRBJ1-2, with TRBD1 as a possible D gene (6 bases). CDR1 SGHRS and CDR2 YFSETQ come from the germline V gene. V lost 0 bases to trimming and J lost 4 bases, with 13 bases between them. There are 15 residues in the CDR3.

This clonotype has more than one count but fewer than ten. The chain carries TRBV7-2 and TRBJ2-3; 11 bases are a match to TRBD2. The germline CDR1 and CDR2 sequences are SGHTA and FQGNSA. The CDR3 runs to 16 residues. V lost 4 bases and J lost 5; bases outside the gene matches: 8. CDR3 sequence reads: CASSYSGGAGGDTQYF. The CDR3 region has the DNA TGTGCCAGCAGCTATAGCGGGGGGGCCGGAGGAGATACGCAGTATTTT.

This clonotype has only a few counts. This chain links TRBV7-2 with TRBJ1-6; D is unclear. This CDR3 is built from 15 residues. Trimming left V 0 bases short and J 7 bases short, with 10 bases between. Germline V gene lookup returns CDR1 SGHTA and CDR2 FQGNSA. The CDR3 DNA is TGTGCCAGCAGCTTAGCGGTGGGGAGAAATTCACCCCTCCACTTT. This gives the protein CASSLAVGRNSPLHF. The full variable domain, rest sourced from reference TRBV7-2 and TRBJ1-6, is GAGVSQSPSNKVTEKGKDVELRCDPISGHTALYWYRQSLGQGLEFLIYFQGNSAPDKSGLPSDRFSAERTGGSVSTLTIQRTQQEDSAVYLCASSLAVGRNSPLHFGNGTRLTVT.

This clonotype was observed a handful of times. The J gene is TRBJ2-7, the V gene TRBV9, with 10 bases aligning to TRBD1. This CDR3 is built from 15 residues. Losses at the gene ends were 4 bases for V and 4 bases for J; bases not matched to a gene: 8. The germline gives CDR1 SGDLS, CDR2 YYNGEE. CDR3 nucleotides: TGTGCCAGCAGCCCCTATGGACAGGGGGTATACGAGCAGTACTTC. Protein product: CASSPYGQGVYEQYF.

This clonotype was seen a single time. A read error is possible here, since a much larger clone lies one base away. This CDR3 reads CASSFEGTYTEQFF. CDR3 in DNA: TGTGCCAGCAGTTTTGAGGGGACATACACTGAGCAGTTCTTC. The chain employs TRBV12-3 or TRBV12-4 and TRBJ2-1, with D possibly TRBD1 on 6 matching bases. The CDR3 runs 14 residues.

The chain links TRBV5-1 to TRBJ2-1, with unresolved D. CDR3 length equals 13 residues. Per the germline V gene, CDR1 is SGHRS and CDR2 is YFSETQ. Trimming removed 3 bases at V and 10 bases at J, with 14 bases between. DNA of the CDR3: TGCGCCAGCAGCTGGTGGCAGGCGAGGGAGCAGTTCTTC. It yields the protein CASSWWQAREQFF.

Only a few counts were recorded for this clonotype. The rearrangement joins TRBV6-5 to TRBJ1-2, with D perhaps TRBD1 (5 bases). The CDR3 spans 19 residues. V was cut by 5 bases and J by 2 bases, with 27 bases left in between. CDR1 and CDR2 from the germline V gene are MNHEY and SVGAGI. CDR3 amino acids: CASSSTRGLSFLHNYGYTF. The CDR3 nucleotides are TGTGCCAGCAGTAGTACGAGGGGACTCTCATTTCTTCACAACTATGGCTACACCTTC.

This chain connects TRBV7-6 to TRBJ1-1; no definite D call. Germline assignment: CDR1 SGHVS and CDR2 FNYEAQ. V lost 7 bases, J lost 3 bases, and 18 bases lay in between. The CDR3 is 15 residues long. The DNA for the CDR3 is TGTGCCAGCACCAGCCAGGAAGGGATTTACACTGAAGCTTTCTTT. Its translation: CASTSQEGIYTEAFF.

This clonotype was recorded a few times. This chain links TRBV4-2 with TRBJ1-5; D remains ambiguous. In germline, CDR1 is LGHNA, CDR2 YNFKEQ. This CDR3 contains 14 residues. Trimming shortened V by 3 bases and J by 3 bases, and 9 bases separated the two germline ends. The CDR3 protein is CASSHHESNQPQHF. CDR3 DNA sequence: TGTGCCAGCAGCCACCACGAGTCCAATCAGCCCCAGCATTTT.

The table lists this clonotype with many counts. V usage is TRBV28 and J usage is TRBJ2-7; 11 nucleotides align to TRBD1. The CDR3 extends over 15 amino acids. V lost 5 bases and J lost 2; bases outside the gene matches: 5. Germline V gene lookup returns CDR1 MDHEN and CDR2 SYDVKM. The CDR3 nucleotides are TGTGCCAGCAGTGCCGGGACAGGGGGTCCCTACGAGCAGTACGTC. Its translation is CASSAGTGGPYEQYV.

This clonotype was recorded a few times. The J gene is TRBJ1-5, the V gene TRBV19; maybe TRBD1 (6 bases). Trimming took 7 bases from V and 6 from J, leaving 16 bases between them. This CDR3 region has 14 residues. Looked up from germline, CDR1 is LNHDA and CDR2 is SQIVND (reference sequence). CDR3 sequence: CASTLGGLFQPQHF. As DNA, the CDR3 is TGTGCCAGTACCCTAGGGGGTCTCTTTCAGCCCCAGCATTTT.

This clonotype was detected ten times or more. The rearrangement links TRBV6-5 to TRBJ1-1; D is perhaps TRBD1 (6 bases). The germline V gene has CDR1 MNHEY and CDR2 SVGAGI. Trimming removed 5 bases at V and 6 bases at J, with 13 bases between. CDR3 length: 13 amino acids. The CDR3 sequence: CASSKTGIPEAFF. CDR3 DNA: TGTGCCAGCAGTAAAACAGGGATACCTGAAGCTTTCTTT.

This clonotype was seen at least ten times. The rearrangement joins TRBV6-5 to TRBJ2-7; TRBD2 matches 14 bases. This CDR3 spans 16 amino acids. Germline trimming cut 4 bases from V and 3 bases from J; bases unmatched to any gene: 5. The germline CDR1 and CDR2 sequences are MNHEY and SVGAGI. This CDR3 reads CASSSLGLAGGYEQYV. In DNA form, the CDR3 reads TGTGCCAGCAGTTCCCTAGGACTAGCGGGGGGCTACGAGCAGTACGTC.

This clonotype showed up just a few times. J is TRBJ2-7 and V is TRBV3-1, with D tentatively TRBD1 or TRBD2 (6 bases each). The CDR3 is 13 residues long. Per the germline V gene, CDR1 is LGHDT and CDR2 is YNNKEL (reference sequence). The V and J ends lost 2 bases and 5 bases respectively, with 10 bases between them. CDR3 sequence: CASSQHGGHEQYF. CDR3 bases: TGTGCCAGCAGCCAACATGGGGGGCACGAGCAGTACTTC.

In this sample, this clonotype turned up a few times. The chain couples TRBV5-1 to TRBJ1-1, with TRBD1 matching 7 bases. Germline V lookup: CDR1 SGHRS, CDR2 YFSETQ. The CDR3 covers 15 residues. J gave up 3 bases and V 0 bases, and 5 bases lay outside the gene matches. This CDR3 is CASSLEARGYTEAFF. The CDR3 DNA is TGCGCCAGCAGCTTGGAGGCCAGGGGGTACACTGAAGCTTTCTTT.

This clonotype has at least ten counts. V and J are TRBV12-3 or TRBV12-4 and TRBJ1-2; D possibly corresponds to TRBD1 (5 bases). The CDR3 covers 13 residues. V was pared by 6 bases and J by 5 bases, with 13 bases between. The CDR3: CASSRGFLYGYTF. DNA of the CDR3: TGTGCCAGCAGCCGGGGCTTCTTATATGGCTACACCTTC.

This clonotype was recorded many times. The chain uses TRBV6-2 or TRBV6-3 and TRBJ1-1; no firm D call. CDR3 length equals 13 residues. Germline loops: CDR1 MNHEY, CDR2 SVGEGT. Deletions cut 6 bases from V and 1 base from J, with 9 bases between. CDR3 loop: CASSLNWNTEAFF. CDR3 DNA: TGTGCCAGCAGCTTAAATTGGAACACTGAAGCTTTCTTT.

The chain has TRBV18 and TRBJ2-5; TRBD2 matches 7 bases. V dropped 0 bases and J dropped 4; count of bases not matched to a gene: 2. The CDR3 has 14 residues. CDR1 is KGHSH and CDR2 is LQKENI in the germline V gene. The CDR3, as DNA: TGTGCCAGCTCACCACCGGCGGGGGTAGAGACCCAGTACTTC. Translation gives CASSPPAGVETQYF.